This record covers a single T cell receptor beta chain. These data belong to a study of blood T cell repertoires in COVID-19. This CDR3 has 14 residues. The ends were cut back, 2 bases at V and 1 base at J, with 5 bases in the middle. Germline V gene data show CDR1 as LNHDA and CDR2 as SQIVND (reference sequence). Using immunoSEQ multiplex PCR, the repertoire was profiled, and TCRdb retains in-frame clones only, with some absent. The sample yields 52,000 or so clones, approximately 82% seen once. The sample comprised peripheral blood. The source is a human donor in a cohort sampled during active COVID-19. The chain employs TRBV19 and TRBJ2-2; D is ambiguous. Here the CDR3 reads CASSIQQNTGELFF. CDR3 nucleotides: TGTGCCAGTAGTATACAACAGAACACCGGGGAGCTGTTTTTT.